Here is one TCR beta chain with its context. Authors' processing steps: Scientists estimated how many nucleated cells there were by amplifying reference gene primers. Using immunoSEQ multiplex PCR, the repertoire was profiled, and TCRdb retains in-frame clones only, with some absent. V and J calls plus clone size are reproduced from that table; the DNA served to infer D and trimming. The data hold fewer than 80,000 clones, with 86% observed a single time. While infection was still active, Seattle patients were enrolled and then followed longitudinally. This specimen comes from a study of blood T cell repertoires in COVID-19. Study details: The samples span acute and convalescent COVID-19 from the United States, Italy and Spain. PBMCs, B-cell-depleted T cells, or T cells provided the cDNA or gDNA that made up the material.

This TCR derives from an elderly man with COVID-19, enrolled during active disease. The specimen was peripheral blood.

Here the CDR3 DNA reads TGTGCCAGCTACTCGGACAGGAGTTGGAATTCACCCCTCCACTTT. This translates into CASYSDRSWNSPLHF. This chain joins TRBV6-5 and TRBJ1-6, with 7 bases aligning to TRBD1. The CDR3 extends over 15 amino acids. V lost 8 bases, J lost 7 bases, and 11 bases stayed unmatched. CDR1 is MNHEY, CDR2 SVGAGI, per germline.